Below are 16 T cell receptor beta chains sequenced from a single sample in a study of control samples from healthy donors and cancer patients (TCRdb year 2020). Receptors were amplified or captured by the immunoSEQ multiplex PCR assay. Imported from immuneACCESS, the table was reduced by TCRdb to in-frame sequences with V and J called. These copies leave out some clones; in studies compared against another copy, an unresolved V gene accounts for under half, and the cause of the remainder is not known. Present in this sample are roughly 84,000 clones, approximately 89% of which were seen just once. The ten largest clones capture 7.2% of the sample. Sequencing was done on a sample of blood. Source of these receptors: a man in his forties or fifties in good health.

This chain uses TRBV11-3 with TRBJ2-5, with D perhaps assigned TRBD1 or TRBD2 (5 bases each). Trimming took 3 bases from V and 5 from J, leaving 10 bases between them. This CDR3 comprises 13 residues. The germline V gene encodes CDR1 SGHNT and CDR2 YENEEA. CDR3 coding DNA: TGTGCCAGCAGCTTGGGGGTCAAGGAGACCCAGTACTTC. Protein sequence: CASSLGVKETQYF.

This chain links TRBV7-3 with TRBJ2-2; no firm D call. The CDR3 loop spans 13 amino acids. Germline assignment: CDR1 SGHTA and CDR2 FQGTGA. V lost 2 bases to trimming and J lost 4 bases, with 5 bases between them. The DNA of the CDR3 is TGTGCCAGCAGCTTAGGCTTCACCGGGGAGCTGTTTTTT. The encoded protein is CASSLGFTGELFF.

The chain combines TRBV19 with TRBJ1-2; 9 bases fit TRBD1. CDR1 is LNHDA, CDR2 SQIVND, per germline (reference sequence). The CDR3 has 13 amino acids. V was clipped by 5 bases and J by 7 bases; unmatched bases: 5. The CDR3 nucleotides read TGTGCCAGTAGTGCAACAGGGGGCGGTGGCTACACCTTC. This encodes CASSATGGGGYTF.

In this sample, this clone turned up a few times. The rearrangement joins TRBV3-1 (or the pseudogene TRBV3-2) to TRBJ1-5; D is unclear. Germline CDR1 and CDR2: LGHDT and YNNKEL (reference sequence). Trimming pared 0 bases from V and 4 bases from J, leaving 4 bases between. The CDR3 is 13 amino acids. CDR3 nucleotide sequence: TGTGCCAGCAGCCAAGATAGGAATCAGCCCCAGCATTTT. It specifies CASSQDRNQPQHF.

V is TRBV9 and J is TRBJ2-7; 10 bases are shared with TRBD1. The CDR3 consists of 15 residues. CDR1 and CDR2 (germline): SGDLS, YYNGEE. The V segment lost 4 bases and the J segment 3 bases; nucleotides outside the gene matches: 7. The CDR3 loop is CASSPRDRGFYEQYF. The DNA for the CDR3 is TGTGCCAGCAGCCCCCGGGACAGGGGTTTCTACGAGCAGTACTTC.

V is TRBV29-1 and J is TRBJ1-2; D might be TRBD1 (6 bases). The CDR3 covers 13 residues. Between the trimmed V and J ends, which lost 3 bases and 2 bases, there was a span of 10 bases. The V gene's germline CDR1 is SQVTM and CDR2 ANQGSEA. CDR3 region: CSVDIRGNYGYTF. CDR3 bases: TGCAGCGTTGATATCAGGGGCAACTATGGCTACACCTTC.

In this sample, this clone turned up once. The chain recombines TRBV4-2 with TRBJ2-1; D is ambiguous. The ends were cut back, 0 bases at V and 0 bases at J, with 3 bases in the middle. Germline V CDR1 and CDR2: LGHNA, YNFKEQ. CDR3 length equals 14 residues. In DNA, the CDR3 is TGTGCCAGCAGCCAAGAAACCTCCTACAATGAGCAGTTCTTC. It yields the protein CASSQETSYNEQFF.

The chain uses TRBV27 and TRBJ1-2, with 7 bases fitting TRBD1. Germline-derived CDR1 and CDR2 are MNHEY and SMNVEV (reference sequence). This CDR3 spans 15 amino acids. J was trimmed by 6 bases and V by 4 bases; bases with no gene match: 11. The CDR3 sequence: CASSSTPGQRDGYTF. DNA of the CDR3: TGTGCCAGCAGTTCCACACCGGGACAGAGAGATGGCTACACCTTC.

The rearrangement joins TRBV3-1 (or the pseudogene TRBV3-2) to TRBJ1-1, with a weak D call TRBD1 (5 bases). V shed 4 bases and J shed 10 bases, with 16 bases lying between them. The CDR3 covers 13 residues. Germline V CDR1 and CDR2: LGHDT, YNNKEL (reference sequence). CDR3 loop: CASSRGVGSAAFF. The CDR3 coding sequence is TGTGCCAGCAGCCGAGGGGTAGGTTCAGCAGCTTTCTTT.

V usage is TRBV19 and J usage is TRBJ1-2, with D possibly being TRBD1 (5 bases). Per germline, CDR1 LNHDA and CDR2 SQIVND (reference sequence). V dropped 1 base and J dropped 0 bases, with 9 bases sitting between them. The CDR3 runs to 15 residues. The CDR3 protein is CASSIAPGSNYGYTF. Here the CDR3 DNA reads TGTGCCAGTAGTATAGCGCCAGGGTCTAACTATGGCTACACCTTC.

This clone is a singleton in its sample. J is TRBJ2-5 and V is TRBV24-1, with D unresolved. V lost 3 bases, J lost 2 bases, and 9 bases lay in between. Per germline, CDR1 KGHDR and CDR2 SFDVKD. The CDR3 runs 14 residues. The CDR3 sequence: CATSDGQVQETQYF. CDR3 nucleotide sequence: TGTGCCACCAGTGATGGGCAAGTACAAGAGACCCAGTACTTC.

V is TRBV7-8 and J is TRBJ2-5, with a possible D match to TRBD1 (6 bases). Per the germline V gene, CDR1 is SGHVS and CDR2 is FQNEAQ. The CDR3 is 15 amino acids. V was pared by 6 bases and J by 3 bases, with 17 bases between. Here the CDR3 reads CASSKRLTGEETQYF. As DNA, the CDR3 is TGTGCCAGCAGTAAACGATTGACAGGCGAAGAGACCCAGTACTTC.

CDR3 DNA: TGTGCCAGCAGTCGGGCGGATCCGCCGGGGGAGCAGTACTTC. Protein sequence: CASSRADPPGEQYF. The chain couples TRBV6-5 to TRBJ2-7; TRBD2 is a possible D gene (5 bases). The CDR3 is 14 residues long. V lost 5 bases and J 7 bases, leaving 18 bases between the germline ends. Germline assignment: CDR1 MNHEY and CDR2 SVGAGI.

The V gene is TRBV19, the J gene TRBJ2-7; D possibly corresponds to TRBD1 (5 bases). CDR1 is LNHDA and CDR2 is SQIVND in the germline V gene (reference sequence). V shed 1 base and J shed 4 bases, with 11 bases lying between them. The CDR3 runs to 14 residues. CDR3 residues: CASSIGAGSYEQYF. In DNA, the CDR3 is TGTGCCAGTAGTATAGGGGCAGGGTCTTACGAGCAGTACTTC.

The gene calls are TRBV5-1 and TRBJ1-2; 8 bases line up with TRBD1. Trimming took 3 bases from V and 0 from J; bases not matched to a gene: 1. Germline V gene data show CDR1 as SGHRS and CDR2 as YFSETQ. This CDR3 has 14 amino acids. CDR3: CASSWGQANYGYTF. DNA of the CDR3: TGCGCCAGCAGCTGGGGACAGGCTAACTATGGCTACACCTTC.

The chain joins TRBV5-4 to TRBJ1-2; 8 nucleotides align to TRBD1. Looked up from germline, CDR1 is SGHNT and CDR2 is YYREEE (reference sequence). The CDR3 spans 15 residues. Trimming cost V 2 bases and J 8 bases; bases outside gene matches: 11. This CDR3 reads CASSLEGYRGGGYTF. CDR3 nucleotides: TGTGCCAGCAGCTTAGAAGGGTACAGGGGGGGAGGCTACACCTTC.